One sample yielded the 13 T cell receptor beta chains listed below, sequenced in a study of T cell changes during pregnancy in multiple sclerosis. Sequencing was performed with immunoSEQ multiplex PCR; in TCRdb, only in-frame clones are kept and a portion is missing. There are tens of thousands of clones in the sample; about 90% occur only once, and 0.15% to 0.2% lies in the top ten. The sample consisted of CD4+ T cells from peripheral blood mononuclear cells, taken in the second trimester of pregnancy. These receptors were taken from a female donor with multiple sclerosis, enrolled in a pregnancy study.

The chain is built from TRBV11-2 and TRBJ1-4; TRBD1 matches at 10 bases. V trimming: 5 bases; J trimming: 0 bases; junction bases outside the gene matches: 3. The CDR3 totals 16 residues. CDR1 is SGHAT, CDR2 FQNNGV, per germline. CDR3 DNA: TGTGCCAGCAGCCGTGGACAGGGGGCAACTAATGAAAAACTGTTTTTT. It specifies CASSRGQGATNEKLFF.

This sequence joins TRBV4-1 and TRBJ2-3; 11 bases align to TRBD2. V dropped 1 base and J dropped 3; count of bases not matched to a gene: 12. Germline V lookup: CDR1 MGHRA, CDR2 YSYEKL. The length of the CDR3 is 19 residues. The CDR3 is CASSQGPTLAGGRTDTQYF. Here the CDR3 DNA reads TGCGCCAGCAGCCAAGGTCCGACTTTAGCGGGAGGGCGTACAGATACGCAGTATTTT.

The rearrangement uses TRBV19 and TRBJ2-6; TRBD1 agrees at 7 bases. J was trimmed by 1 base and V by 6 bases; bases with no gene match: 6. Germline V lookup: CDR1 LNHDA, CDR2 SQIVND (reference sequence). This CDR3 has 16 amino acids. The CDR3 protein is CASSRDSSSGANVLTF. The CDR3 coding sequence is TGTGCCAGTAGCAGGGACAGCTCGTCTGGGGCCAACGTCCTGACTTTC.

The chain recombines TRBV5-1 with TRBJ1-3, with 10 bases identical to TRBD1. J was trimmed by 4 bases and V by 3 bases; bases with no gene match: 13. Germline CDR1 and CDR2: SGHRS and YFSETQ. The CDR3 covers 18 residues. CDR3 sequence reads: CASSSDPRQGARGNTIYF. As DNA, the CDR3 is TGCGCCAGCAGCTCCGATCCTAGACAGGGGGCAAGGGGAAACACCATATATTTT.

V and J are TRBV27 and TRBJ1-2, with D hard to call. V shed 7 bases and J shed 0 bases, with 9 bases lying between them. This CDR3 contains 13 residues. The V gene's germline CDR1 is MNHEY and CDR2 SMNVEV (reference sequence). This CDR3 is CASNLNSNYGYTF. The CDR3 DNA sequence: TGTGCCAGCAACCTGAACTCTAACTATGGCTACACCTTC.

CDR3 nucleotides: TGTGCCAGCAGCGAGGGACAGGGGGTAGCCAAAAACATTCAGTACTTC. This encodes CASSEGQGVAKNIQYF. The rearrangement joins TRBV14 to TRBJ2-4; 11 bases match TRBD1. Trimming removed 5 bases from V and 0 bases from J; junction bases left unmatched: 3. There are 16 residues in the CDR3. From germline, CDR1 is SGHDN and CDR2 FVKESK.

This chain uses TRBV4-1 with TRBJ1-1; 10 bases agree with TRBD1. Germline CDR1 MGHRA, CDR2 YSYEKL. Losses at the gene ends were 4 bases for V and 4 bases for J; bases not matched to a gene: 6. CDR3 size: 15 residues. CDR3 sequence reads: CASSRIGTGVTEAFF. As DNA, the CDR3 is TGCGCCAGCAGCCGCATCGGGACAGGGGTCACTGAAGCTTTCTTT.

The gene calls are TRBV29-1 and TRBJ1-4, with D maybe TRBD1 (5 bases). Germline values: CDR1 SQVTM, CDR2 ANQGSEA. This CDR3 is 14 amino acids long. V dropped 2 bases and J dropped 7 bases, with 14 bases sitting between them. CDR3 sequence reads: CSVELQGSGEKLFF. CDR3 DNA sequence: TGCAGCGTTGAACTCCAGGGAAGTGGTGAAAAACTGTTTTTT.

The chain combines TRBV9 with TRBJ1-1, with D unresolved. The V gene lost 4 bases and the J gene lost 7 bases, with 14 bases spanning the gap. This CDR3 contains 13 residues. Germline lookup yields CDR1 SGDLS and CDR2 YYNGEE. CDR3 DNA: TGTGCCAGCAGCCTTCATATGGGGAGTGAAGCTTTCTTT. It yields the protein CASSLHMGSEAFF.

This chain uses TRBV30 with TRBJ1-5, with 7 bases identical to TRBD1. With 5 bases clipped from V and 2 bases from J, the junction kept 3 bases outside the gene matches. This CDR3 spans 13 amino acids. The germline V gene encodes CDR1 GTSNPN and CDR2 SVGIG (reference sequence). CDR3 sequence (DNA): TGTGCCTGGGACACAGGGGGCAATCAGCCCCAGCATTTT. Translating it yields CAWDTGGNQPQHF.

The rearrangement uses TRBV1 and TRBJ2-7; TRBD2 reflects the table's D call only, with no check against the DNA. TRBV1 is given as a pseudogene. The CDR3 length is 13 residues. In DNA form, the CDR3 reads TGCACCAGCAGCCGGGACGGGAGACTGGAGCAGTACTTC. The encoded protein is CTSSRDGRLEQYF.

The chain's CDR3 is CASSLAVQGANYGYTF. The CDR3 DNA follows: TGCGCCAGCAGCTTGGCAGTGCAGGGGGCAAACTATGGCTACACCTTC. The rearrangement joins TRBV5-1 to TRBJ1-2; 8 nucleotides agree with TRBD1. The V segment lost 0 bases and the J segment 2 bases; nucleotides outside the gene matches: 6. The CDR3 covers 16 residues. Germline-derived CDR1 and CDR2 are SGHRS and YFSETQ.

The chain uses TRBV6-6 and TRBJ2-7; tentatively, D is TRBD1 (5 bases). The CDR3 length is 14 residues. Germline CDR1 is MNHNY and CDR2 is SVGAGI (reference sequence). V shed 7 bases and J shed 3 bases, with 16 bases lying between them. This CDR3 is CASTSGAGNYEQYF. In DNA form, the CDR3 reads TGTGCCAGCACCTCTGGGGCAGGGAACTACGAGCAGTACTTC.